A selection of T cell receptor beta chains follows, all from one sample in a study of early T cells in non-severe SARS-CoV-2 infection. Using its own MiXCR run on the 5' RACE reads, TCRdb lists one record per CDR3 protein. The sample contains 45,000 to 55,000 distinct CDR3 sequences, 7% to 8% of which appear only once. Source material: whole blood. The source of these receptors is an adult who was a healthcare worker with PCR-confirmed SARS-CoV-2 infection or an uninfected control (not recorded which). Each CDR3 is given with its conserved first and last residue. D genes are given only for firm matches. Some rows mark clone size as missing; the rest say once, few, many or name a class of expanded clone.

>TRBJ2-3|TRBD2|many|TRBV4-1
CASSPRSALASTDTQYF
TGCGCCAGCAGCCCAAGATCAGCACTAGCGTCTACAGATACGCAGTATTTT
>TRBJ2-7|-|-|TRBV12-3/TRBV12-4
CASSRDGPYEQYF
TGTGCCAGCAGCCGGGACGGGCCATACGAGCAGTACTTC
>TRBJ2-2|TRBD2|-|TRBV5-6
CASSLEFTSGGNTGELFF
TGTGCCAGCAGCTTGGAATTTACTAGCGGGGGGAACACCGGGGAGCTGTTTTTT
>TRBJ2-1|-|many|TRBV11-2
CASSLMPPVSSYNEQFF
TGTGCCAGCAGCCTAATGCCCCCAGTCTCCTCCTACAATGAGCAGTTCTTC
>TRBJ2-1|-|-|TRBV28
CASSLSPFGVDNNEQFF
TGTGCCAGCAGTTTAAGTCCCTTTGGGGTAGATAACAATGAGCAGTTCTTC
>TRBJ1-2|-|-|TRBV11-2
CASSLSGSGYTF
TGTGCCAGCAGCTTATCTGGGAGTGGCTACACCTTC
>TRBJ2-3|-|few|TRBV20-1
CSARDGVEGTQYF
TGCAGTGCTAGAGATGGGGTAGAAGGTACGCAGTATTTT
>TRBJ2-3|-|medium-sized|TRBV12-3/TRBV12-4
CASSLAQYTDTQYF
TGTGCCAGCAGTTTAGCACAGTACACAGATACGCAGTATTTT
>TRBJ2-5|-|few|TRBV29-1
CSGGTMRETQYF
TGCAGCGGCGGGACCATGAGAGAGACCCAGTACTTC
>TRBJ2-7|-|-|TRBV20-1
CSAIRVPYEQYF
TGCAGTGCTATACGGGTTCCCTACGAGCAGTACTTC
>TRBJ1-6|-|many|TRBV30
CAWGPAGGRDNSPLHF
TGTGCCTGGGGGCCTGCCGGGGGGCGCGATAATTCACCCCTCCACTTT
>TRBJ1-5|-|many|TRBV20-1
CSAPRQMNQPQHF
TGCAGTGCTCCCCGACAGATGAATCAGCCCCAGCATTTT
>TRBJ2-5|TRBD2|many|TRBV20-1
CTMTSGNQETQYF
TGCACTATGACTAGCGGGAACCAAGAGACCCAGTACTTC
>TRBJ1-6|TRBD1|many|TRBV4-3
CASSQDRDRGRGNSPLHF
TGCGCCAGCAGCCAAGATAGGGACAGGGGGCGAGGGAATTCACCCCTCCACTTT
>TRBJ1-1|-|few|TRBV6-2/TRBV6-3
CASRLTGNTEAFF
TGTGCCAGCAGACTGACCGGGAACACTGAAGCTTTCTTT
>TRBJ1-2|-|many|TRBV12-3/TRBV12-4
CASSLPLTF
TGTGCCAGCAGTTTACCCCTGACCTTC
>TRBJ1-1|-|many|TRBV5-1
CASSLTISQVGAFF
TGCGCCAGCAGCTTAACAATCTCACAGGTAGGGGCTTTCTTT
>TRBJ1-1|TRBD1|few|TRBV2
CASSGDRWNTEAFF
TGTGCCAGCAGTGGGGACAGATGGAACACTGAAGCTTTCTTT
>TRBJ1-1|TRBD1|many|TRBV3-1
CASSRTTGGTEAFF
TGTGCCAGCAGCCGAACGACAGGGGGTACTGAAGCTTTCTTT
>TRBJ2-7|-|-|TRBV7-2
CASSLEVSGYEQYF
TGTGCCAGCAGCTTAGAGGTCTCCGGCTACGAGCAGTACTTC
>TRBJ2-5|-|-|TRBV20-1
CSASRDTNQETQYF
TGCAGTGCTAGTCGTGACACAAACCAAGAGACCCAGTACTTC
>TRBJ2-7|TRBD1|-|TRBV28
CASSLPGTGVSYEQYF
TGTGCCAGCAGTTTACCCGGGACAGGTGTCTCCTACGAGCAGTACTTC
>TRBJ2-1|-|many|TRBV9
CASSTSPTHYNEQFF
TGTGCCAGCAGCACCAGTCCCACCCATTACAATGAGCAGTTCTTC
>TRBJ1-6|-|many|TRBV6-5
CASSYSIARGIGNSPLHF
TGTGCCAGCAGTTACTCGATTGCCAGAGGGATAGGCAATTCACCCCTCCACTTT
>TRBJ2-5|TRBD1|many|TRBV20-1
CSARDRGIRETQYF
TGCAGTGCCCGGGACAGGGGAATAAGAGAGACCCAGTACTTC
>TRBJ2-1|TRBD2|-|TRBV4-1
CASSHTSGGLNEQFF
TGCGCCAGCAGCCATACTAGCGGGGGGCTGAATGAGCAGTTCTTC
>TRBJ2-7|-|-|TRBV5-4
CASSLDGTYEQYF
TGTGCCAGCAGCTTGGACGGTACCTACGAGCAGTACTTC
>TRBJ2-1|TRBD1|few|TRBV24-1
CATSDLGQGDLDEQFF
TGTGCCACCAGTGACTTGGGGCAGGGGGACCTCGATGAGCAGTTCTTC
>TRBJ2-7|-|-|TRBV9
CASSVGLGLNEQYF
TGTGCCAGCAGCGTAGGGCTAGGGCTGAACGAGCAGTACTTC
>TRBJ1-5|-|-|TRBV19
CASSIRQLNQPQHF
TGTGCCAGTAGTATACGACAGCTCAATCAGCCCCAGCATTTT
>TRBJ1-1|-|-|TRBV7-9
CASSLGSESNTEAFF
TGTGCCAGCAGCTTAGGTTCAGAGTCGAACACTGAAGCTTTCTTT
>TRBJ1-3|TRBD1|many|TRBV12-3/TRBV12-4
CASSLTGGGGNTIYF
TGTGCCAGCAGTTTGACAGGGGGAGGTGGAAACACCATATATTTT
>TRBJ1-1|-|many|TRBV5-1
CASSRDGDSNTEAFF
TGCGCCAGCAGCCGGGATGGCGATTCGAACACTGAAGCTTTCTTT
>TRBJ1-5|-|-|TRBV12-3/TRBV12-4
CASSVGANQPQHF
TGTGCCAGCAGTGTAGGGGCCAATCAGCCCCAGCATTTT
>TRBJ2-3|-|many|TRBV27
CASSLRPGELPSTDTQYF
TGTGCCAGCAGTTTACGCCCCGGTGAGCTACCTAGCACAGATACGCAGTATTTT
>TRBJ1-4|-|many|TRBV6-5
CASRLNGGDEKLFF
TGTGCCAGCAGACTCAACGGGGGCGATGAAAAACTGTTTTTT
>TRBJ2-6|-|-|TRBV27
CASSFLSSGANVLTF
TGTGCCAGCAGTTTTCTGAGCTCTGGGGCCAACGTCCTGACTTTC
>TRBJ2-7|-|-|TRBV4-3
CASSQGPAYEQYF
TGCGCCAGCAGCCAAGGACCTGCCTACGAGCAGTACTTC
>TRBJ2-3|-|few|TRBV20-1
CSAWTERTDTQYF
TGCAGTGCTTGGACGGAACGCACAGATACGCAGTATTTT
>TRBJ2-3|-|few|TRBV11-2
CASSLVVPDTQYF
TGTGCCAGCAGCTTAGTGGTCCCGGACACGCAGTATTTT
>TRBJ1-5|-|many|TRBV12-3/TRBV12-4
CASSRRLQPQHF
TGTGCCAGCAGCCGCCGCCTTCAGCCCCAGCATTTT
>TRBJ1-1|-|many|TRBV5-1
CASSPQGSKTEAFF
TGCGCCAGCAGCCCCCAGGGGAGTAAGACTGAAGCTTTCTTT
>TRBJ1-4|-|few|TRBV5-1
CASSLGMGNEKLFF
TGCGCCAGCAGCTTGGGGATGGGTAATGAAAAACTGTTTTTT
>TRBJ1-6|TRBD1|few|TRBV7-9
CASSQRTGSYNSPLHF
TGTGCCAGCAGCCAACGGACAGGCTCCTATAATTCACCCCTCCACTTT
>TRBJ2-1|TRBD2|-|TRBV24-1
CATSVAGGGNEQFF
TGTGCCACCAGTGTTGCGGGGGGAGGCAATGAGCAGTTCTTC
>TRBJ2-1|-|few|TRBV5-6
CASSAGSSYNEQFF
TGTGCCAGCAGCGCAGGGAGCTCCTACAATGAGCAGTTCTTC
>TRBJ1-5|-|-|TRBV6-1
CASRQGLNQPQHF
TGTGCCAGCAGGCAGGGTCTCAATCAGCCCCAGCATTTT
>TRBJ2-1|-|-|TRBV7-2
CASSSGVREQFF
TGTGCCAGCAGCTCCGGGGTAAGGGAGCAGTTCTTC
>TRBJ1-5|-|many|TRBV12-3/TRBV12-4
CASSFRASNQPQHF
TGTGCCAGCTCGTTCAGGGCTAGCAATCAGCCCCAGCATTTT